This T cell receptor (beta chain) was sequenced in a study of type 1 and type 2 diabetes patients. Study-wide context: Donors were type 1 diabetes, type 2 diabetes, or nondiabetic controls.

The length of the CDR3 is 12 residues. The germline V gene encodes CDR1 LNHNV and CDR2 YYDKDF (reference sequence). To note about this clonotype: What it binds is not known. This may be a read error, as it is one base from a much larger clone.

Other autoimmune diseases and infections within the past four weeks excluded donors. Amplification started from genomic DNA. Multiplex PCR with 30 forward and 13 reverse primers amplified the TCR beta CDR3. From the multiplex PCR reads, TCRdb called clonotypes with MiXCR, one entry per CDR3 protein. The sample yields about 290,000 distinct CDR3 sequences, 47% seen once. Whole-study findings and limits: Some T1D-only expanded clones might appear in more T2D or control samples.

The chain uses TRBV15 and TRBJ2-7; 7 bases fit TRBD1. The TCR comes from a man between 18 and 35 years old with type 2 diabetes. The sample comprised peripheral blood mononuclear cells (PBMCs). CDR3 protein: CATSRQGDERYF. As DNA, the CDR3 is TGTGCCACCAGCAGACAGGGGGACGAGCGGTACTTC.